The clone carrying this TCR beta chain was counted a single time. Assay: immunoSEQ multiplex PCR; the TCRdb copy retains only in-frame clones and omits some. The table includes 150,000 to 200,000 clones, 80% to 95% detected once. The germline V gene encodes CDR1 SGHRS and CDR2 YFSETQ. This CDR3 is built from 16 residues. Trimming shortened V by 0 bases and J by 2 bases, and 9 bases separated the two germline ends. The data were taken from a study of control samples from healthy donors and cancer patients. The chain employs TRBV5-1 and TRBJ2-6; D is unclear. Source material: blood. The sequence was obtained from a man aged 18 to 30 in good health. In nucleotides, the CDR3 is TGCGCCAGCAGCTTGGATAGGGCCCCTGGGGCCAACGTCCTGACTTTC. It yields the protein CASSLDRAPGANVLTF.